Following are 7 T cell receptor beta chains from one sample sequenced in a study of breast tumors, draining lymph nodes, adjacent tissues. Via MiXCR, TCRdb re-called the multiplex PCR reads, giving one row per CDR3 protein. This table has about 180,000 distinct CDR3 sequences, 30% to 40% appearing once. Breast cancer patients provided tissue from their axillary draining lymph nodes. Input material: axillary lymph node tissue. The source is a female donor with breast cancer. Some clones in this sample may be carry-over from other donors' samples.

This clonotype was seen ten or more times. The chain joins TRBV19 to TRBJ2-2; the D gene is possibly TRBD1 (6 bases). This CDR3 is built from 15 residues. The germline gives CDR1 LNHDA, CDR2 SQIVND (reference sequence). V gave up 3 bases and J gave up 4 bases, with 12 bases separating them. CDR3 sequence: CASSILGQTTGELFF. The CDR3 region has the DNA TGTGCCAGTAGTATCCTCGGACAGACCACCGGGGAGCTGTTTTTT. The full variable domain, in which reference TRBV19 and TRBJ2-2 provide the parts outside the CDR3, is DGGITQSPKYLFRKEGQNVTLSCEQNLNHDAMYWYRQDPGQGLRLIYYSQIVNDFQKGDIAEGYSVSREKKESFPLTVTSAQKNPTAFYLCASSILGQTTGELFFGEGSRLTVL.

Worth noting for this clonotype: A much larger clone differs by one base, so this may be a read error. The CDR3 nucleotides are TGTGCTAGCAGCTTAGTGCAGGGGATGGGGAATGAGCAGCTCTTC. It is translated as CASSLVQGMGNEQLF. The chain links TRBV7-7 to TRBJ2-1; perhaps TRBD1 as D (6 bases). CDR3 size: 15 residues. Germline values: CDR1 SSHAT, CDR2 FNYEAQ (reference sequence).

On this clonotype itself: An end of the junction differs from the germline gene, which may be a read error. This chain links TRBV20-1 with TRBJ2-2; 9 bases fit TRBD2. Germline values: CDR1 DFQATT, CDR2 SNEGSKA (reference sequence). The length of the CDR3 is 19 residues. This CDR3 is CSARVEAGPAGGRSGELSF. The CDR3 coding sequence is TGCAGTGCTAGGGTAGAGGCGGGACCAGCGGGAGGACGATCCGGGGAGCTGTCTTTT.

This clonotype came up many times. The V gene is TRBV4-1, the J gene TRBJ2-3; no reliable D call. The CDR3 totals 13 residues. CDR1 is MGHRA, CDR2 YSYEKL, per germline. V was shortened by 4 bases and J by 1 base, with 6 bases between the two germline ends. The DNA of the CDR3 is TGCGCCAGCAGCCGCCGGCGCACAGATACGCAGTATTTT. Amino acids: CASSRRRTDTQYF.

Turning to this clonotype: It may be a read error: a sequence one base away is much more abundant. The chain has TRBV5-1 and TRBJ2-5; the D gene is possibly TRBD2 (5 bases). CDR1 and CDR2 from the germline V gene are SGHRS and YFSETQ. The CDR3 runs to 12 residues. CDR3 region: CASSRYSETHYF. The CDR3 DNA reads as TGCGCCAGCAGCCGTTATAGCGAGACCCACTACTTC.

In this sample, this clonotype turned up many times. The chain links TRBV24-1 to TRBJ1-4, with 8 bases lining up with TRBD1. V dropped 3 bases and J dropped 7; count of bases not matched to a gene: 9. Germline CDR1 is KGHDR and CDR2 is SFDVKD. The CDR3 runs to 16 residues. This CDR3 is CATSDPGQGFGEKLFF. The CDR3 bases are TGTGCCACCAGTGATCCCGGACAGGGATTCGGTGAAAAACTGTTTTTT.

Of note for this clonotype: At one end, the junction sequence differs from germline, possibly due to a read error. V is TRBV12-3 or TRBV12-4 and J is TRBJ2-5; D may be TRBD1 or TRBD2 (6 bases each). CDR3 length: 15 amino acids. CDR3 DNA: TGTGCCAGCAGTATCGGGGGCCGTGACCAGGAGACCCAGTACTTC. Translated, it gives CASSIGGRDQETQYF.